This T cell receptor beta chain derives from a study of T cell responses to AZD1222 COVID-19 vaccine. TCRdb's table, derived via immunoSEQ multiplex PCR, lists solely in-frame clones and lacks some. Altogether 120,000 or so clones are present, roughly 92% being singletons, with the ten largest covering 2% to 3%. The CDR3 is 13 amino acids. Germline V CDR1 and CDR2: MDHEN, SYDVKM. Trimming took off 6 bases at V and 0 bases at J, with 6 bases between the two ends. Sample: peripheral blood, taken 28 days after the second AZD1222 dose. This TCR was sampled from an adult who received the AZD1222 COVID-19 vaccine. The chain combines TRBV28 with TRBJ1-3, with D hard to call. The CDR3 sequence: CASRDLSGNTIYF. The CDR3 coding sequence is TGTGCCAGCAGGGATCTCTCTGGAAACACCATATATTTT.